These 11 T cell receptor beta chains were all obtained from the same sample, sequenced in a study of shared T cell receptors in the human thymus. Profiled with immunoSEQ multiplex PCR; TCRdb holds only in-frame clones, not every one. The sample has about 380,000 clones, over 90% seen once. Input material: thymocytes. These receptors were obtained from a human donor.

V usage is TRBV4-3 and J usage is TRBJ2-7; 7 nucleotides agree with TRBD2. Germline V gene data show CDR1 as LGHNA and CDR2 as YSLEER. V gave up 1 base and J gave up 7 bases; unmatched junction bases: 13. This CDR3 is built from 16 residues. The CDR3 spells CASSQVGLEGGFEQYF. The CDR3 coding sequence is TGCGCCAGCAGCCAAGTCGGGTTGGAGGGAGGGTTTGAGCAGTACTTC.

V and J are TRBV15 and TRBJ1-1; D is undetermined. CDR1 LNHNV and CDR2 YYDKDF come from the germline V gene (reference sequence). With 4 bases removed from V and 5 bases from J, the gap between germline ends came to 17 bases. The CDR3 covers 15 residues. The CDR3 here is CATSISPIRPTEAFF. CDR3 sequence (DNA): TGTGCCACCAGCATCTCCCCCATTAGGCCGACTGAAGCTTTCTTT.

This chain connects TRBV2 to TRBJ2-4, with TRBD1 identical over 7 bases. CDR1 is SNHLY, CDR2 FYNNEI, per germline. V gave up 10 bases and J gave up 9 bases; unmatched junction bases: 27. This CDR3 spans 18 amino acids. In DNA form, the CDR3 reads TGTGCCACCCTGCCCGCCCAGAGGGGGCCCCATCCCTCCCGCATTCAGTACTTC. This encodes CATLPAQRGPHPSRIQYF. The full variable domain, in which reference TRBV2 and TRBJ2-4 provide the parts outside the CDR3, is EPEVTQTPSHQVTQMGQEVILRCVPISNHLYFYWYRQILGQKVEFLVSFYNNEISEKSEIFDDQFSVERPDGSNFTLKIRSTKLEDSAMYFCATLPAQRGPHPSRIQYFGAGTRLSVL.

This chain connects TRBV15 to TRBJ1-4; D might be TRBD1 (5 bases). CDR1 is LNHNV, CDR2 YYDKDF, per germline (reference sequence). CDR3 length: 16 amino acids. V was cut by 0 bases and J by 8 bases, with 16 bases left in between. CDR3 coding DNA: TGTGCCACCAGCAGAGATCTTCAGGGTCGTCGAGAAAAACTGTTTTTT. Translation: CATSRDLQGRREKLFF.

The chain is built from TRBV7-2 and TRBJ2-7; D is perhaps TRBD2 (5 bases). V was pared by 5 bases and J by 4 bases, with 27 bases between. The CDR3 runs 18 residues. Germline CDR1 is SGHTA and CDR2 is FQGNSA. CDR3 bases: TGTGCCAGCAGCCTACACCGATCTCCTAGCAGGTTAAGGTACGAGCAGTACTTC. It specifies CASSLHRSPSRLRYEQYF.

V usage is TRBV5-1 and J usage is TRBJ2-3, with D maybe TRBD2 (7 bases). CDR1 is SGHRS and CDR2 is YFSETQ in the germline V gene. Between the trimmed V and J ends, which lost 6 bases and 1 base, there was a span of 15 bases. The length of the CDR3 is 15 residues. The CDR3 DNA sequence: TGCGCCAGCACCGGGGGGCGGAACCGCACAGATACGCAGTATTTT. This sequence encodes CASTGGRNRTDTQYF. Together with reference TRBV5-1 and TRBJ2-3, the CDR3 gives the full variable domain: KAGVTQTPRYLIKTRGQQVTLSCSPISGHRSVSWYQQTPGQGLQFLFEYFSETQRNKGNFPGRFSGRQFSNSRSEMNVSTLELGDSALYLCASTGGRNRTDTQYFGPGTRLTVL.

The J gene is TRBJ1-1, the V gene TRBV13; D ambiguous. This CDR3 spans 13 amino acids. The ends were cut back, 1 base at V and 5 bases at J, with 8 bases in the middle. Germline CDR1 and CDR2: PRHDT and FYEKMQ (reference sequence). The CDR3 nucleotides are TGTGCCAGCAGCTTAGAGGGAGCAACTGAAGCTTTCTTT. Translation: CASSLEGATEAFF.

The chain joins TRBV6-1 to TRBJ2-7; no firm D call. CDR1 is MNHNS, CDR2 SASEGT, per germline. The V and J ends lost 0 bases and 4 bases respectively, with 13 bases between them. This CDR3 spans 15 amino acids. Here the CDR3 DNA reads TGTGCCAGCAGTGAAGCGCGGTGGACCAGGTACGAGCAGTACTTC. Protein: CASSEARWTRYEQYF.

Turning to this clone: The sample holds other DNA sequences that translate to the same CDR3. This sequence joins TRBV5-1 and TRBJ2-3, with D unresolved. The CDR3 has 12 residues. V gave up 4 bases and J gave up 2 bases, with 5 bases separating them. Germline assignment: CDR1 SGHRS and CDR2 YFSETQ. The CDR3 nucleotides read TGCGCCAGCAGCCCGAACACAGATACGCAGTATTTT. This translates into CASSPNTDTQYF.

The chain uses TRBV19 and TRBJ2-4; 7 nucleotides match TRBD1. CDR3 length equals 19 residues. V was clipped by 3 bases and J by 0 bases; unmatched bases: 14. Germline CDR1 is LNHDA and CDR2 is SQIVND (reference sequence). The DNA for the CDR3 is TGTGCCAGTAGTATCAACCCGACCAGGGGGAATATAGCCAAAAACATTCAGTACTTC. It is translated as CASSINPTRGNIAKNIQYF.

The chain carries TRBV5-1 and TRBJ2-1; D is ambiguous. V gave up 0 bases and J gave up 8 bases, with 9 bases separating them. CDR3 length: 13 amino acids. CDR1 is SGHRS and CDR2 is YFSETQ in the germline V gene. As DNA, the CDR3 is TGCGCCAGCAGCTTGGTTGCAGGAGATGAGCAGTTCTTC. It translates to CASSLVAGDEQFF.